This TCR beta chain is drawn from a study of blood T cell repertoires in COVID-19. Study-level background: Samples taken during acute and convalescent COVID-19 were collected in the United States, Italy and Spain. T cells, B-cell-depleted T cells, or PBMCs provided the cDNA or gDNA that served as material.

This CDR3 is 13 amino acids long. The J segment lost 9 bases and the V segment lost 4 bases, leaving 6 bases of the junction unmatched. Germline CDR1 SGHRS, CDR2 YFSETQ. Original analysis: Researchers report that nucleated cell counts were estimated from reference gene primer amplification. The assay was immunoSEQ multiplex PCR, and TCRdb's table has in-frame clones only and misses some. From that table come the V and J calls and clone size; the DNA was used to work out D and trimming. This sample has a few hundred thousand clones; approximately 87% occur once, and the top ten carry 6.2%. The clonotype originates from a man aged 55 to 70 with acute or convalescent COVID-19. Sequencing input: peripheral blood. V gene TRBV5-1 combines with J gene TRBJ2-1; 8 bases agree with TRBD2. The chain's CDR3 is CASSLSGMGEQFF. In DNA, the CDR3 is TGCGCCAGCAGCCTTAGCGGGATGGGTGAGCAGTTCTTC.